The 28 T cell receptor beta chains listed next were all sequenced from one sample in a study of CD8 T cells in ankylosing spondylitis. Findings and caveats of the study: There was a TCR beta motif, made of 7 to 9 highly homologous variants, that appeared characteristic of ankylosing spondylitis blood.

One entry per CDR3 protein, called by TCRdb with MiXCR from the 5' RACE reads. The repertoire holds approximately 540,000 distinct CDR3 sequences, with about 13% as singletons. Antigen specificity for these receptors is unknown. Material for sequencing was blood, either unsorted or a sorted T cell fraction (not recorded which). The receptors here all came from a male donor with ankylosing spondylitis.

This clonotype was observed at least ten times. This chain links TRBV10-3 with TRBJ2-1; no reliable D call. V was clipped by 0 bases and J by 6 bases, with 6 bases between them. The CDR3 has 13 amino acids. Germline-derived CDR1 and CDR2 are ENHRY and SYGVKD. The CDR3 sequence: CAISESTFNEQFF. The CDR3 DNA sequence: TGTGCCATCAGTGAGTCGACCTTCAATGAGCAGTTCTTC.

The chain links TRBV3-1 to TRBJ1-5; no definite D call. Germline V gives CDR1 LGHDT, CDR2 YNNKEL (reference sequence). Deletions cut 5 bases from V and 6 bases from J, with 11 bases between. The CDR3 extends over 13 amino acids. CDR3 DNA: TGTGCCAGCAGCAAAGTAGGGTTTCAGCCCCAGCATTTT. It yields the protein CASSKVGFQPQHF. Full variable domain (missing parts from reference TRBV3-1 and TRBJ1-5): DTAVSQTPKYLVTQMGNDKSIKCEQNLGHDTMYWYKQDSKKFLKIMFSYNNKELIINETVPNRFSPKSPDKAHLNLHINSLELGDSAVYFCASSKVGFQPQHFGDGTRLSIL.

The rearrangement links TRBV24-1 to TRBJ2-7; unclear D gene. The V gene lost 2 bases and the J gene lost 7 bases, with 8 bases spanning the gap. Per germline, CDR1 KGHDR and CDR2 SFDVKD. This CDR3 spans 12 amino acids. The CDR3 sequence is CATSDSTGEQYV. DNA for the CDR3: TGTGCCACCAGTGATTCTACCGGGGAGCAGTACGTC.

This clonotype has just a few counts. The J gene is TRBJ2-7, the V gene TRBV4-2; TRBD2 is a possible D gene (5 bases). This CDR3 has 15 residues. The V end was cut by 0 bases, the J end by 3 bases, with 12 bases between. Germline V gene lookup returns CDR1 LGHNA and CDR2 YNFKEQ. DNA of the CDR3: TGTGCCAGCAGCCAAGATCTAGCAGTGATCTACGAGCAGTACTTC. It is translated as CASSQDLAVIYEQYF.

The rearrangement links TRBV10-3 to TRBJ1-2, with 7 bases identical to TRBD1. Trimming removed 7 bases from V and 3 bases from J; junction bases left unmatched: 5. This CDR3 has 13 amino acids. The germline gives CDR1 ENHRY, CDR2 SYGVKD. As DNA, the CDR3 is TGTGCCATCACTAGACAGGGAGACTATGGCTACACCTTC. This sequence encodes CAITRQGDYGYTF.

This clonotype has only a few counts. The gene calls are TRBV18 and TRBJ2-4, with 9 nucleotides matching TRBD1. With 3 bases clipped from V and 10 bases from J, the junction kept 16 bases outside the gene matches. Germline CDR1 and CDR2: KGHSH and LQKENI. The CDR3 length is 17 residues. The DNA for the CDR3 is TGTGCCAGCTCACCGGACAGGGGCGGGACCACCCCCAATATTCAGTACTTC. Its translation is CASSPDRGGTTPNIQYF.

This chain uses TRBV5-1 with TRBJ2-2; TRBD1 matches 7 bases. CDR1 is SGHRS, CDR2 YFSETQ, per germline. CDR3 size: 16 residues. Trimming removed 2 bases from V and 5 bases from J; junction bases left unmatched: 9. The CDR3 nucleotides read TGCGCCAGCAGCTTCGGCGACAGGGTTACAACCGGGGAGCTGTTTTTT. Translated: CASSFGDRVTTGELFF.

The chain couples TRBV7-9 to TRBJ1-1; tentatively, D is TRBD1 (5 bases). CDR1 is SEHNR, CDR2 FQNEAQ, per germline (reference sequence). V lost 0 bases to trimming and J lost 11 bases, with 10 bases between them. This CDR3 region has 12 residues. The CDR3 coding sequence is TGTGCCAGCAGCTTAGCGGCCGGGACTGCTTTCTTT. Translation: CASSLAAGTAFF.

This clonotype was seen just once. The V and J genes are TRBV3-1 and TRBJ2-5; possibly TRBD2 for D (6 bases). Between the trimmed V and J ends, which lost 8 bases and 2 bases, there was a span of 9 bases. The CDR3 totals 12 residues. The germline V gene has CDR1 LGHDT and CDR2 YNNKEL (reference sequence). The CDR3 protein is CASVAEQETQYF. The CDR3 nucleotides read TGTGCCAGCGTAGCGGAACAAGAGACCCAGTACTTC.

The gene calls are TRBV12-5 and TRBJ1-2; D unclear. Trimming removed 1 base at V and 4 bases at J, with 10 bases between. The length of the CDR3 is 14 residues. Germline CDR1 reads LGHNT; CDR2 reads FRNRAP. CDR3 sequence reads: CASGLETPIYGYTF. The CDR3 DNA follows: TGTGCTAGTGGTTTGGAAACCCCGATCTATGGCTACACCTTC.

This clonotype was detected only a few times. The chain couples TRBV19 to TRBJ2-7, with D perhaps TRBD2 (5 bases). This CDR3 contains 12 residues. CDR1 LNHDA and CDR2 SQIVND come from the germline V gene (reference sequence). V gave up 4 bases and J gave up 7 bases, with 11 bases separating them. CDR3 sequence: CASSTSGIEQYF. The CDR3 coding sequence is TGTGCCAGTAGTACTTCGGGGATTGAGCAGTACTTC.

This clonotype was seen at least ten times. The gene calls are TRBV5-1 and TRBJ2-3; tentatively, D is TRBD1 (6 bases). Per the germline V gene, CDR1 is SGHRS and CDR2 is YFSETQ. CDR3 length: 14 residues. Trimming cost V 7 bases and J 3 bases, with 15 bases left between them. The CDR3 loop reads CASRIQGQTDTQYF. CDR3 coding DNA: TGCGCCAGCCGGATCCAGGGGCAGACAGATACGCAGTATTTT.

The chain uses TRBV11-3 and TRBJ1-6; D unclear. The CDR3 length is 14 residues. Trimming shortened V by 1 base and J by 7 bases, and 8 bases separated the two germline ends. CDR1 and CDR2 from the germline V gene are SGHNT and YENEEA. CDR3 sequence: CASSLAYSNSPLHF. As DNA, the CDR3 is TGTGCCAGCAGCTTAGCCTACAGCAATTCACCCCTCCACTTT.

This rearrangement joins TRBV7-2 to TRBJ2-1; a weak D match, TRBD2 (5 bases). The CDR3 covers 12 residues. V lost 10 bases to trimming and J lost 10 bases, with 17 bases between them. Germline V gene lookup returns CDR1 SGHTA and CDR2 FQGNSA. The DNA of the CDR3 is TGTGCCACTAGCCCGGGTCCGGGCGAGCAGTTCTTC. This sequence encodes CATSPGPGEQFF.

This clonotype was observed many times. V and J are TRBV11-2 and TRBJ2-2; D not certain. The CDR3 loop spans 13 amino acids. V lost 0 bases to trimming and J lost 6 bases, with 5 bases between them. In germline, CDR1 is SGHAT, CDR2 FQNNGV. The CDR3: CASSLDQSGELFF. CDR3 DNA sequence: TGTGCCAGCAGCTTAGATCAGTCCGGGGAGCTGTTTTTT.

The V call is TRBV12-3 or TRBV12-4, the J call TRBJ2-5, with a tentative D call TRBD2 (6 bases). Trimming took 3 bases from V and 1 from J, leaving 9 bases between them. This CDR3 is built from 14 residues. CDR3 nucleotide sequence: TGTGCCAGCAGTTTCTCGACTAGCCAAGAGACCCAGTACTTC. Amino acids: CASSFSTSQETQYF.

This chain connects TRBV7-9 to TRBJ2-3, with D uncertain. V was clipped by 5 bases and J by 2 bases, with 8 bases between them. CDR1 is SEHNR and CDR2 is FQNEAQ in the germline V gene (reference sequence). The length of the CDR3 is 13 residues. The CDR3 sequence: CASSVGFTDTQYF. Written as DNA, the CDR3 is TGTGCCAGCAGCGTGGGATTCACAGATACGCAGTATTTT.

The V call is TRBV2, the J call TRBJ2-2, with a weak D call TRBD1 (6 bases). Germline V gives CDR1 SNHLY, CDR2 FYNNEI. This CDR3 contains 16 residues. Trimming left V 3 bases short and J 5 bases short, with 16 bases between. The CDR3 loop is CASSDAGGRGTGELFF. The CDR3 DNA reads as TGTGCCAGCAGTGATGCAGGCGGCAGGGGAACCGGGGAGCTGTTTTTT. The whole variable domain, remainder taken from reference TRBV2 and TRBJ2-2, is EPEVTQTPSHQVTQMGQEVILRCVPISNHLYFYWYRQILGQKVEFLVSFYNNEISEKSEIFDDQFSVERPDGSNFTLKIRSTKLEDSAMYFCASSDAGGRGTGELFFGEGSRLTVL.

The V and J genes are TRBV11-2 and TRBJ1-2, with D perhaps TRBD1 (5 bases). The CDR3 has 16 residues. Germline values: CDR1 SGHAT, CDR2 FQNNGV. The germline V and J ends were trimmed by 4 bases and 4 bases, with 19 bases remaining between them. The CDR3 sequence: CASSSPAGAYIYGYTF. DNA of the CDR3: TGTGCCAGCAGCTCCCCCGCCGGGGCGTATATCTATGGCTACACCTTC.

This clonotype has only a few counts. The chain couples TRBV20-1 to TRBJ2-1, with D possibly being TRBD1 (6 bases). The V gene's germline CDR1 is DFQATT and CDR2 SNEGSKA (reference sequence). V was shortened by 6 bases and J by 3 bases, with 18 bases between the two germline ends. The length of the CDR3 is 15 residues. CDR3 loop: CSAGYRVWSYNEQFF. DNA of the CDR3: TGCAGTGCCGGATACAGGGTTTGGAGCTACAATGAGCAGTTCTTC.

J is TRBJ2-3 and V is TRBV12-3 or TRBV12-4, with 7 nucleotides matching TRBD2. This CDR3 has 15 residues. Trimming at V came to 6 bases and at J to 1 base, leaving 7 bases not matched to a gene. DNA for the CDR3: TGTGCCAGCAGGATCCCCAGCGGGGGCACAGATACGCAGTATTTT. Protein product: CASRIPSGGTDTQYF.

A few counts support this clonotype. The chain recombines TRBV19 with TRBJ1-1, with D unresolved. The germline CDR1 and CDR2 sequences are LNHDA and SQIVND (reference sequence). The length of the CDR3 is 12 residues. V gave up 3 bases and J gave up 6 bases, with 8 bases separating them. The CDR3 spells CASSMREAEAFF. Here the CDR3 DNA reads TGTGCCAGTAGTATGAGGGAGGCTGAAGCTTTCTTT.

V is TRBV3-1 and J is TRBJ2-3, with 9 bases matching TRBD1. The length of the CDR3 is 14 residues. CDR1 is LGHDT, CDR2 YNNKEL, per germline (reference sequence). Germline trimming cut 5 bases from V and 4 bases from J; bases unmatched to any gene: 4. In DNA, the CDR3 is TGTGCCAGCAGCTGGACAGGGGCCCCAGATACGCAGTATTTT. Translation gives CASSWTGAPDTQYF.

The CDR3 DNA reads as TGTGCCAGCAGCGCGCAGGGGCGGTCACCCCTCCACTTT. This encodes CASSAQGRSPLHF. V gene TRBV9 combines with J gene TRBJ1-6, with D perhaps TRBD1 (6 bases). This CDR3 spans 13 amino acids. Germline loops: CDR1 SGDLS, CDR2 YYNGEE. The V end was cut by 3 bases, the J end by 10 bases, with 11 bases between.

CDR3 sequence reads: CASSPRGQGWGWGGTEAFF. The CDR3 nucleotides are TGTGCCAGCAGTCCAAGAGGACAGGGATGGGGGTGGGGAGGCACTGAAGCTTTCTTT. The chain combines TRBV12-3 or TRBV12-4 with TRBJ1-1; 8 nucleotides align to TRBD1. Trimming at V came to 5 bases and at J to 4 bases, leaving 21 bases not matched to a gene. The CDR3 spans 19 residues.

The V call is TRBV6-1, the J call TRBJ2-7, with TRBD1 as a possible D gene (6 bases). This CDR3 spans 15 amino acids. V lost 2 bases and J 6 bases, leaving 17 bases between the germline ends. CDR1 and CDR2 from the germline V gene are MNHNS and SASEGT. This chain's CDR3 is CASSESQGQDFEQYF. CDR3 DNA: TGTGCCAGCAGTGAAAGTCAGGGGCAGGACTTCGAGCAGTACTTC.

The J gene is TRBJ1-4, the V gene TRBV6-5, with D possibly TRBD1 on 6 matching bases. V lost 6 bases to trimming and J lost 10 bases, with 12 bases between them. Germline CDR1 reads MNHEY; CDR2 reads SVGAGI. The CDR3 covers 12 residues. The CDR3 protein is CASRPVQGKLFF. The CDR3 DNA follows: TGTGCCAGCAGGCCGGTACAGGGAAAACTGTTTTTT.

This clonotype was seen more than once but under ten times. The chain employs TRBV7-2 and TRBJ1-5; perhaps TRBD1 as D (5 bases). The germline V gene has CDR1 SGHTA and CDR2 FQGNSA. Trimming took off 5 bases at V and 3 bases at J, with 11 bases between the two ends. The CDR3 is 14 residues long. DNA of the CDR3: TGTGCCAGCAGCCCGGGACGGTTCAATCAGCCCCAGCATTTT. Its protein is CASSPGRFNQPQHF.